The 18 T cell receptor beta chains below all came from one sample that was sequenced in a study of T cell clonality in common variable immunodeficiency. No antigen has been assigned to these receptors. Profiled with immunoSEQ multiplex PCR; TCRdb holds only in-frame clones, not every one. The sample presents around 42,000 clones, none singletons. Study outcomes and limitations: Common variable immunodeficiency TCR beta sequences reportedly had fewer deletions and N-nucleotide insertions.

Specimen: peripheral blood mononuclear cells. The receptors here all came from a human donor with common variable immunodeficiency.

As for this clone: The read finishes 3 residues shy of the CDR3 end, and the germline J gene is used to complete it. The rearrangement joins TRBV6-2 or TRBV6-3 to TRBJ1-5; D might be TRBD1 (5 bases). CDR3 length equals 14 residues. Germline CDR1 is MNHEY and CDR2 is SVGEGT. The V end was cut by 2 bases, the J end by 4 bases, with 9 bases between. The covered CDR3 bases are TGTGCCAGCAGTTACGGGGCAGAAAATCAGCCC. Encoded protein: CASSYGAENQP. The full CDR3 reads CASSYGAENQPQHF.

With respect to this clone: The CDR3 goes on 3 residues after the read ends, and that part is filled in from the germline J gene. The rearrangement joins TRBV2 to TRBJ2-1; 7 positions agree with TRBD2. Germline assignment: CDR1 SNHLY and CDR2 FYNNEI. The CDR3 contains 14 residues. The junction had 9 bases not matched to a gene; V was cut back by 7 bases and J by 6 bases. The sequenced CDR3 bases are TGTGCCAGCAAGTATGAGCGGGACCTCAATGAG. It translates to CASKYERDLNE. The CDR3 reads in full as CASKYERDLNEQFF.

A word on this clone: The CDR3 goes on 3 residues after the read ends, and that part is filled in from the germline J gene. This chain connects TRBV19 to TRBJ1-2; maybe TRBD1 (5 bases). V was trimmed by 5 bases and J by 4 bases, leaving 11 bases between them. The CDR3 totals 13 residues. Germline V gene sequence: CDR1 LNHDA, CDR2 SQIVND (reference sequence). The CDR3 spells CASSARGAYGYTF. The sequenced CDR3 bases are TGTGCCAGTAGTGCAAGGGGAGCCTATGGC.

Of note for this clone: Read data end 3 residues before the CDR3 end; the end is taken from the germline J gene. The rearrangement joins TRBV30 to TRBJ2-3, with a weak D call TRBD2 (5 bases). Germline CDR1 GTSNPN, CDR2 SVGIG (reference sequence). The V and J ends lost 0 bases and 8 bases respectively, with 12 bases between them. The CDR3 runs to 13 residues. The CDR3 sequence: CAWSVRGGGTQYF. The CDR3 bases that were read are TGTGCCTGGAGTGTTCGCGGCGGAGGTACG.

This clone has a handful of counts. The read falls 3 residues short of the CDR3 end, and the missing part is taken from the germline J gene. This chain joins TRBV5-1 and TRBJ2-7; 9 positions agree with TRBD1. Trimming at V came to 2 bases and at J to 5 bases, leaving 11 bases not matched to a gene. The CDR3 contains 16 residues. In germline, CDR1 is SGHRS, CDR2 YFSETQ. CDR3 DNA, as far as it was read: TGCGCCAGCAGCTTATACCGGGACAGGGAAAGGGACGAG. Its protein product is CASSLYRDRERDE. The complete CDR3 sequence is CASSLYRDRERDEQYF. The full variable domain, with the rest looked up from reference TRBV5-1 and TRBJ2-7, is KAGVTQTPRYLIKTRGQQVTLSCSPISGHRSVSWYQQTPGQGLQFLFEYFSETQRNKGNFPGRFSGRQFSNSRSEMNVSTLELGDSALYLCASSLYRDRERDEQYFGPGTRLTVT.

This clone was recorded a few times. The CDR3 region is CASSIGGTGYYNEQFF. The DNA read from the CDR3 is TGTGCCAGTAGTATAGGTGGGACAGGTTACTACAATGAG. This chain connects TRBV19 to TRBJ2-1, with TRBD1 identical over 8 bases. With the read ending 3 residues before the CDR3 end, the germline J gene is used to fill in that end. The CDR3 is 16 amino acids. V dropped 1 base and J dropped 3; count of bases not matched to a gene: 5. Per the germline V gene, CDR1 is LNHDA and CDR2 is SQIVND (reference sequence).

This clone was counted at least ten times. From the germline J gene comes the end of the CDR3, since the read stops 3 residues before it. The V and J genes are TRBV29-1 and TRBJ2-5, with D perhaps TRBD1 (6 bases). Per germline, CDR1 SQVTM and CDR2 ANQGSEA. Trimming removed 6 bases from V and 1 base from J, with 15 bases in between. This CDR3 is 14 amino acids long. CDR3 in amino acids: CSVTPTGLQETQYF. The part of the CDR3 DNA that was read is TGCAGCGTCACTCCAACAGGGCTCCAAGAGACC.

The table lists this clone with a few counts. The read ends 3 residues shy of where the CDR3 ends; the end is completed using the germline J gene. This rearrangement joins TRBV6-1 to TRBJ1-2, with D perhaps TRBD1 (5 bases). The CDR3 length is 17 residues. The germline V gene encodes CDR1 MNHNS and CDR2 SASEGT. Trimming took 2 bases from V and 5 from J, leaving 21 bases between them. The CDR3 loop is CASSEIPEGSLFYGYTF. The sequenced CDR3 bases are TGTGCCAGCAGTGAAATCCCGGAGGGGTCTTTATTTTATGGC.

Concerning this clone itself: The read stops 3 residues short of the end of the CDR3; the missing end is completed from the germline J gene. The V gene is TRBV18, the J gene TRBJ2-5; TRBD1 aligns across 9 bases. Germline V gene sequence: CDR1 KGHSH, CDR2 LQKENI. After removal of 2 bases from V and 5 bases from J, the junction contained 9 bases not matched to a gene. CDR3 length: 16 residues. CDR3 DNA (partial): TGTGCCAGCTCACCAGGGACAGGGTCCTCAGGGGAGACC. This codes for CASSPGTGSSGET. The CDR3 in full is CASSPGTGSSGETQYF.

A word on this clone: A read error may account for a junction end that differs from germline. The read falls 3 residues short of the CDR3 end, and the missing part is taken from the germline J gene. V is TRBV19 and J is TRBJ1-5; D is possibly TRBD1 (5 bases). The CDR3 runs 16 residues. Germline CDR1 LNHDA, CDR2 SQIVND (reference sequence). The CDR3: CASSIADNHSNQPQHF. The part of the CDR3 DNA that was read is TGTGCCAGTAGCATAGCGGACAACCATAGCAATCAGCCC. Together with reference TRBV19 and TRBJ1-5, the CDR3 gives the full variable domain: DGGITQSPKYLFRKEGQNVTLSCEQNLNHDAMYWYRQDPGQGLRLIYYSQIVNDFQKGDIAEGYSVSREKKESFPLTVTSAQKNPTAFYLCASSIADNHSNQPQHFGDGTRLSIL.

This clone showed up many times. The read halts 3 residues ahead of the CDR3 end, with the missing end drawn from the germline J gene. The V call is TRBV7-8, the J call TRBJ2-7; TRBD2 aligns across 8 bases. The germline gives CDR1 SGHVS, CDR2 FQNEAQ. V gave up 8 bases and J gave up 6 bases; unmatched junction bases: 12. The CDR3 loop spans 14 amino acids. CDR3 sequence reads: CASSIGLASAEQYF. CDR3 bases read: TGTGCCAGCTCCATCGGACTAGCTTCCGCCGAG.

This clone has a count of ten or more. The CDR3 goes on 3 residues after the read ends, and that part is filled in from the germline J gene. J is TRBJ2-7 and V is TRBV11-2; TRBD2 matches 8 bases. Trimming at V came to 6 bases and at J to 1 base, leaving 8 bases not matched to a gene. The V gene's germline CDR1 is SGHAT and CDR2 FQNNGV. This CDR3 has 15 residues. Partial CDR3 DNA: TGTGCCAGCAGTCTAGCCAGCGGGAGATCCTACGAG. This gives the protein CASSLASGRSYE. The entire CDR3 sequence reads CASSLASGRSYEQYF.

CDR3 sequence: CASSGVPSYEQYF. The CDR3 DNA, read in part, is TGTGCCAGCTCCGGGGTCCCCTCCTACGAG. The chain couples TRBV11-2 to TRBJ2-7; maybe TRBD2 (5 bases). The read ends 3 residues shy of where the CDR3 ends; the end is completed using the germline J gene. Germline loops: CDR1 SGHAT, CDR2 FQNNGV. The CDR3 has 13 residues. V was clipped by 8 bases and J by 0 bases, with 11 bases between them. The full variable domain, in which reference TRBV11-2 and TRBJ2-7 provide the parts outside the CDR3, is EAGVAQSPRYKIIEKRQSVAFWCNPISGHATLYWYQQILGQGPKLLIQFQNNGVVDDSQLPKDRFSAERLKGVDSTLKIQPAKLEDSAVYLCASSGVPSYEQYFGPGTRLTVT.

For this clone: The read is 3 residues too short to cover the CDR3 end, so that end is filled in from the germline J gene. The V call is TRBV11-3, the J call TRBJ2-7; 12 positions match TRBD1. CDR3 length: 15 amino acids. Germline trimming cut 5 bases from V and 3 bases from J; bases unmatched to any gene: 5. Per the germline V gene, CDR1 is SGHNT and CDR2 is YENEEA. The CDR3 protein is CASSAGTGGFYEQYF. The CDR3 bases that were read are TGTGCCAGCAGCGCCGGGACAGGGGGCTTCTACGAG.

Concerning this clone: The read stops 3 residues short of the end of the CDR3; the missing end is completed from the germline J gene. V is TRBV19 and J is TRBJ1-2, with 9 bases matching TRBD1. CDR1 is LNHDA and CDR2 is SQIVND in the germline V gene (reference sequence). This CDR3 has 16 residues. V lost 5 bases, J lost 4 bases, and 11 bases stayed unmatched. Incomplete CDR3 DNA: TGTGCCAGTAGTGCCCAGGGACAGGGATCCGGCTATGGC. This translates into CASSAQGQGSGYG. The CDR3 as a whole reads CASSAQGQGSGYGYTF.

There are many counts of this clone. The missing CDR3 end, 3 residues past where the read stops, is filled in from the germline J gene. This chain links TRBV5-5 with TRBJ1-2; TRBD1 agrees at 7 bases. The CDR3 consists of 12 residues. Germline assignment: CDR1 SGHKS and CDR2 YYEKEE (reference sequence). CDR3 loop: CASSLGQGPYTF. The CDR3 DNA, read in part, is TGTGCCAGCAGCTTGGGACAGGGCCCC.

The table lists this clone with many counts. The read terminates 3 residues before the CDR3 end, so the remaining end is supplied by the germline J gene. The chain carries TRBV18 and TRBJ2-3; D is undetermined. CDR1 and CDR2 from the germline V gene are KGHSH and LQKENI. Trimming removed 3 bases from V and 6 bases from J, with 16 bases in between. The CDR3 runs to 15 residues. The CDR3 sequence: CASSPASPKRDTQYF. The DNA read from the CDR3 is TGTGCCAGCTCACCGGCTTCCCCCAAAAGGGATACG.

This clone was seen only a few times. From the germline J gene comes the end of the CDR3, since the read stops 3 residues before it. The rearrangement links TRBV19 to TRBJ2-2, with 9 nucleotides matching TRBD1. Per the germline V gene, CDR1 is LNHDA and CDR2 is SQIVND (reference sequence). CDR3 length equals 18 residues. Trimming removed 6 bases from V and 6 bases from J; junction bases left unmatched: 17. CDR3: CASSVNPMWGQGAGELFF. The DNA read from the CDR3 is TGTGCCAGTAGCGTAAATCCCATGTGGGGACAGGGAGCCGGGGAG. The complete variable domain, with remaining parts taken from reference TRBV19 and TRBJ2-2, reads DGGITQSPKYLFRKEGQNVTLSCEQNLNHDAMYWYRQDPGQGLRLIYYSQIVNDFQKGDIAEGYSVSREKKESFPLTVTSAQKNPTAFYLCASSVNPMWGQGAGELFFGEGSRLTVL.